Described below is a single T cell receptor beta chain sequence and its context. As yet, its antigen is unknown. This specimen comes from a study of identical twins. V lost 0 bases to trimming and J lost 3 bases; unmatched junction nucleotides: 10. CDR1 and CDR2 (germline): MNHEY, SVGAGI. The CDR3 has 18 residues. Study-wide findings and caveats: While abundant cord blood beta clonotypes carried fewer insertions, memory repertoires showed no such pattern. Invariant MAIT and iNKT cells are populations that could partly confound zero-insertion analyses.

It was template switching that added a universal primer site, and there were unique molecular identifiers on the cDNA. TCRdb fed the 5' RACE reads into MiXCR, producing one record per CDR3 protein. The sample lists roughly 500,000 distinct CDR3 sequences, roughly a fifth occurring once. The sample was also reused in another study, on T cells expressing NK-cell markers. That publication notes: In the group of eight sequenced donors, seven were HCMV-seropositive and one was seronegative.

The J gene is TRBJ2-2, the V gene TRBV6-5, with TRBD1 identical over 7 bases. This TCR derives from a woman under 30 in good health. The sequenced material came from CD4+ T cells sorted from blood. As DNA, the CDR3 is TGTGCCAGCAGTTACTCTATTACAGGGGTGACCTACACCGGGGAGCTGTTTTTT. This sequence encodes CASSYSITGVTYTGELFF.